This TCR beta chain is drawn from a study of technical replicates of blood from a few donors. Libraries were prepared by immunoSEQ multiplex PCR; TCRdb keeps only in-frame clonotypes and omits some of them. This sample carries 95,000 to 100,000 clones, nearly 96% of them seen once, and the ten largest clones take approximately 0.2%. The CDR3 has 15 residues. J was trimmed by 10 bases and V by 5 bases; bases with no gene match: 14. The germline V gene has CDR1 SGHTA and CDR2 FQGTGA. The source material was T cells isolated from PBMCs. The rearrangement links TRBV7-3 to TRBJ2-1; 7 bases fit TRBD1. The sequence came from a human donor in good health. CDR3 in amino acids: CASSLTLTGVDEQFF. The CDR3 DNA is TGTGCCAGCAGCCTGACACTCACAGGGGTGGACGAGCAGTTCTTC.